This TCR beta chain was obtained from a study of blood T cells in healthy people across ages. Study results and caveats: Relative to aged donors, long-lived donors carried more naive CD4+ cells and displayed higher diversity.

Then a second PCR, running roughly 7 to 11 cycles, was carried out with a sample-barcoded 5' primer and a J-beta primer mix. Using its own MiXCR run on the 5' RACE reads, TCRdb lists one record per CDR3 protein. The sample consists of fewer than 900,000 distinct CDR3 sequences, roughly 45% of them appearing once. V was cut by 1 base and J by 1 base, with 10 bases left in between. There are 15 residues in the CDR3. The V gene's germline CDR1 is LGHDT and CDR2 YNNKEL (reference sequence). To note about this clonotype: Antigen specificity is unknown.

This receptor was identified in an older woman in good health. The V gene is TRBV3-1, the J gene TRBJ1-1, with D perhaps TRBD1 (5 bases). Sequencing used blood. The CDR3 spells CASSQATGTNTEAFF. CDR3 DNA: TGTGCCAGCAGCCAAGCGACCGGGACGAACACTGAAGCTTTCTTT.